These 16 T cell receptor beta chains were sequenced from one sample in a study of cytomegalovirus exposure and HLA in healthy donors. Primers included in the PCR were 60 Vbeta and 13 Jbeta primers. The data were produced by immunoSEQ multiplex PCR, yet TCRdb's version contains in-frame clones alone and is incomplete. The sample includes roughly 50,000 clones. The sequencing sample was made of PBMCs. These receptors were taken from a woman in her thirties or forties in good health and CMV-seronegative.

V usage is TRBV28 and J usage is TRBJ2-5; TRBD1 aligns across 7 bases. CDR1 and CDR2 from the germline V gene are MDHEN and SYDVKM. The V and J ends lost 4 bases and 2 bases, in that order; junction bases with no gene match: 7. CDR3 length equals 15 residues. CDR3 in DNA: TGTGCCAGCAGTTCCTCAGGACAGGCACAAGAGACCCAGTACTTC. This encodes CASSSSGQAQETQYF.

The V and J genes are TRBV4-3 and TRBJ2-5; D may be TRBD1 (5 bases). Germline V gives CDR1 LGHNA, CDR2 YSLEER. V was shortened by 3 bases and J by 5 bases, with 13 bases between the two germline ends. The CDR3 covers 14 residues. The CDR3 DNA follows: TGCGCCAGCAGCCAGCCCAGGGTGGCGGAGACCCAGTACTTC. This encodes CASSQPRVAETQYF.

The chain links TRBV19 to TRBJ2-2; the D gene is possibly TRBD2 (5 bases). V was trimmed by 5 bases and J by 1 base, leaving 8 bases between them. Germline V lookup: CDR1 LNHDA, CDR2 SQIVND (reference sequence). This CDR3 region has 14 residues. For the CDR3, the DNA is TGTGCCAGTAGTTTCCGGGAGAACACCGGGGAGCTGTTTTTT. It encodes CASSFRENTGELFF.

The chain recombines TRBV6-6 with TRBJ2-4; D is perhaps TRBD1 (5 bases). Germline V gene lookup returns CDR1 MNHNY and CDR2 SVGAGI (reference sequence). V was trimmed by 0 bases and J by 5 bases, leaving 11 bases between them. The CDR3 is 15 amino acids. The CDR3 sequence is CASSYSGKGQNIQYF. The CDR3 DNA reads as TGTGCCAGCAGTTACTCGGGAAAGGGGCAAAACATTCAGTACTTC.

The rearrangement uses TRBV11-2 and TRBJ1-4, with a tentative D call TRBD1 (6 bases). Trimming removed 5 bases at V and 3 bases at J, with 13 bases between. The CDR3 sequence is 15 residues long. CDR1 and CDR2 from the germline V gene are SGHAT and FQNNGV. CDR3 bases: TGTGCCAGCAGCACTAGGGGGTCGGCTAATGAAAAACTGTTTTTT. This encodes CASSTRGSANEKLFF.

The chain has TRBV19 and TRBJ2-7; the match to TRBD1 covers 8 bases. V was clipped by 4 bases and J by 2 bases; unmatched bases: 7. In germline, CDR1 is LNHDA, CDR2 SQIVND (reference sequence). This CDR3 is 15 amino acids long. The CDR3 is CASSSRTGPAYEQYF. In nucleotides, the CDR3 is TGTGCCAGTAGTAGTAGGACAGGGCCCGCCTACGAGCAGTACTTC.

This chain links TRBV11-1 with TRBJ2-5; D uncertain. Between the trimmed V and J ends, which lost 5 bases and 0 bases, there was a span of 10 bases. This CDR3 is built from 14 residues. In germline, CDR1 is SGHAT, CDR2 FQDESV (reference sequence). The CDR3 spells CASSIRTYQETQYF. In DNA form, the CDR3 reads TGTGCCAGCAGCATTAGAACGTACCAAGAGACCCAGTACTTC.

The rearrangement uses TRBV5-4 and TRBJ1-6, with 7 bases matching TRBD1. The V gene end was trimmed by 4 bases and the J gene end by 4 bases; junction bases not matched to a gene: 5. Germline CDR1 and CDR2: SGHNT and YYREEE (reference sequence). The CDR3 totals 15 residues. The chain's CDR3 is CASSPRQGYNSPLHF. DNA for the CDR3: TGTGCCAGCAGCCCCAGACAGGGTTATAATTCACCCCTCCACTTT.

On this clone itself: The junction and the germline gene differ at one end; a read error may be behind it. The rearrangement uses TRBV19 and TRBJ1-1; unclear D gene. This CDR3 region has 15 residues. Germline CDR1 reads LNHDA; CDR2 reads SQIVND (reference sequence). CDR3 amino acids: CASSRPGIYDTEDFF. The CDR3 DNA reads TGTGCCAGTAGTAGACCCGGGATATATGACACTGAAGATTTCTTT.

The chain links TRBV5-4 to TRBJ1-2; possibly TRBD1 for D (6 bases). The CDR3 runs 15 residues. V was pared by 0 bases and J by 4 bases, with 13 bases between. From germline, CDR1 is SGHNT and CDR2 YYREEE (reference sequence). The CDR3 nucleotides read TGTGCCAGCAGCTTGGGGGGCCAGGGGCCCTATGGCTACACCTTC. This sequence encodes CASSLGGQGPYGYTF.

The V and J genes are TRBV27 and TRBJ2-1; D call uncertain. CDR1 and CDR2 (germline): MNHEY, SMNVEV (reference sequence). V dropped 4 bases and J dropped 3 bases, with 10 bases sitting between them. CDR3 length: 14 amino acids. The CDR3: CASSWATDYNEQFF. For the CDR3, the DNA is TGTGCCAGCAGTTGGGCTACGGACTACAATGAGCAGTTCTTC.

The V gene is TRBV9, the J gene TRBJ2-1; tentatively, D is TRBD2 (5 bases). The length of the CDR3 is 15 residues. The V and J ends lost 3 bases and 0 bases respectively, with 10 bases between them. Germline V lookup: CDR1 SGDLS, CDR2 YYNGEE. The CDR3 region is CASSATGSSYNEQFF. In DNA, the CDR3 is TGTGCCAGCAGCGCCACGGGGTCCTCCTACAATGAGCAGTTCTTC.

The J gene is TRBJ2-1, the V gene TRBV5-1; TRBD2 is a possible D gene (5 bases). CDR1 and CDR2 from the germline V gene are SGHRS and YFSETQ. V lost 1 base, J lost 10 bases, and 9 bases lay in between. The CDR3 is 12 amino acids. This CDR3 is CASSLRGGEQFF. The CDR3 DNA reads as TGCGCCAGCAGCTTGAGAGGAGGAGAGCAGTTCTTC.

The J gene is TRBJ2-3, the V gene TRBV30; a possible D gene is TRBD2 (5 bases). Trimming shortened V by 2 bases and J by 2 bases, and 14 bases separated the two germline ends. CDR3 length equals 15 residues. The germline CDR1 and CDR2 sequences are GTSNPN and SVGIG (reference sequence). In nucleotides, the CDR3 is TGTGCCTGGAGTTCTACGGGGTACCCCACAGATACGCAGTATTTT. This sequence encodes CAWSSTGYPTDTQYF.

The V call is TRBV6-5, the J call TRBJ2-7, with 7 bases matching TRBD1. The germline gives CDR1 MNHEY, CDR2 SVGAGI. With 5 bases clipped from V and 5 bases from J, the junction kept 9 bases outside the gene matches. This CDR3 has 14 residues. The DNA for the CDR3 is TGTGCCAGCAGTCGGGACAGAAATTACCACGAGCAGTACTTC. Its translation is CASSRDRNYHEQYF.

V usage is TRBV2 and J usage is TRBJ2-7; possible D gene TRBD2, 6 bases. Trimming pared 5 bases from V and 7 bases from J, leaving 21 bases between. The CDR3 runs 15 residues. Looked up from germline, CDR1 is SNHLY and CDR2 is FYNNEI. CDR3 loop: CASSSRDSLLAEQYF. CDR3 DNA sequence: TGTGCCAGCAGTTCCCGGGACTCTCTTCTGGCTGAGCAGTACTTC.